A selection of T cell receptor beta chains follows, all from one sample in a study of response to subunit inactivated influenza vaccine. MiXCR, run by TCRdb on the RT-PCR reads, gives a single entry per CDR3 protein. The table has hundreds of thousands of distinct CDR3 sequences, about 11% seen once. This same sample was also taken into another study, of T cells expressing NK-cell markers.

Sequencing was performed on PBMCs from blood, taken on the day of vaccination. The receptor set was obtained from a man in his fifties who received an inactivated influenza vaccine. Each CDR3 is given with its conserved first and last residue. The D gene is left open where the match is weak. Clone size appears in some rows only: once, few, many, or a class for an expanded clone.

clone_size	v_call	d_call	j_call	cdr3_aa	cdr3_nt
NA	TRBV20-1	NA	TRBJ2-1	CSACPLASNEQFF	TGCAGTGCTTGCCCGCTAGCATCCAATGAGCAGTTCTTC
few	TRBV4-2	TRBD1	TRBJ1-2	CASSQGDRGNFGYTF	TGTGCCAGCAGCCAGGGAGACAGGGGAAATTTTGGCTACACCTTC
NA	TRBV7-2	NA	TRBJ2-1	CASSLASYWANNEQFF	TGTGCCAGCAGCTTAGCCTCGTATTGGGCCAACAATGAGCAGTTCTTC
few	TRBV5-1	TRBD2	TRBJ2-1	CASSLFSGRGNEQFF	TGCGCCAGCAGCTTGTTTAGCGGGAGGGGGAATGAGCAGTTCTTC
few	TRBV10-3	TRBD2	TRBJ2-2	CAIKGAGETGELFF	TGTGCCATCAAAGGAGCGGGAGAAACTGGGGAGCTGTTTTTT
few	TRBV20-1	TRBD2	TRBJ2-5	CSSVGPLAGGPETQYF	TGCAGTAGCGTGGGTCCTCTAGCGGGGGGGCCGGAGACCCAGTACTTC
many	TRBV5-1	TRBD1	TRBJ2-2	CASSPRTGANTGELFF	TGCGCCAGCAGCCCCCGGACAGGGGCAAACACCGGGGAGCTGTTTTTT
few	TRBV29-1	NA	TRBJ2-2	CSGQTSFNTGELFF	TGCAGCGGCCAGACTTCCTTTAACACCGGGGAGCTGTTTTTT
few	TRBV29-1	NA	TRBJ2-1	CSVERRQGPNEQFF	TGCAGCGTTGAACGTCGTCAGGGTCCCAATGAGCAGTTCTTC
NA	TRBV15	TRBD1	TRBJ2-3	CATSRTGGIDTQYF	TGTGCCACCAGCAGGACAGGGGGAATAGATACGCAGTATTTT
few	TRBV5-1	NA	TRBJ2-1	CASSPGAGGDTNEQFF	TGCGCCAGCAGCCCGGGAGCGGGCGGAGATACAAATGAGCAGTTCTTC
NA	TRBV5-1	TRBD1	TRBJ2-6	CASSLGQGFLSGANVLTF	TGCGCCAGCAGCTTGGGACAGGGATTCCTCTCTGGGGCCAACGTCCTGACTTTC
few	TRBV14	TRBD2	TRBJ2-1	CASSHPGGSGAYNEQFF	TGTGCCAGCAGCCACCCGGGGGGTTCCGGTGCCTACAATGAGCAGTTCTTC
NA	TRBV7-9	NA	TRBJ2-1	CASSFTVISTYNEQFF	TGTGCCAGCAGCTTCACCGTTATCAGCACCTACAATGAGCAGTTCTTC